A selection of T cell receptor beta chains follows, all from one sample in a study of blood T cells in healthy people across ages. TCRdb used MiXCR to reprocess the 5' RACE reads, holding one entry per CDR3 protein. Found here are around 1,800,000 distinct CDR3 sequences, approximately 39% of them singletons; the top ten hold under 25%. The source material was blood. The receptors shown here come from a human donor in good health. CDR3s include the opening cysteine and the closing phenylalanine or tryptophan. A D gene is named only where the DNA matches it firmly. Only part of the rows carry a size: once, few, many, or a class if the clone is expanded.

v_call: TRBV7-2; j_call: TRBJ1-2; clone_size: .; d_call: .; cdr3_aa: CASSQEGPGTYGYTF; cdr3_nt: TGTGCCAGCAGCCAAGAGGGCCCGGGGACATATGGCTACACCTTC
v_call: TRBV7-9; j_call: TRBJ2-3; clone_size: .; d_call: .; cdr3_aa: CASSLPVGTQYF; cdr3_nt: TGTGCCAGCAGCCTCCCCGTCGGTACGCAGTATTTT
v_call: TRBV2; j_call: TRBJ2-1; clone_size: .; d_call: TRBD1; cdr3_aa: CAGLTGLDIEQFF; cdr3_nt: TGTGCCGGCTTGACAGGGTTGGACATTGAGCAGTTCTTC
v_call: TRBV7-2; j_call: TRBJ2-5; clone_size: .; d_call: .; cdr3_aa: CASSLVIGKGTQYF; cdr3_nt: TGTGCCAGCAGCTTAGTTATCGGGAAGGGGACCCAGTACTTC
v_call: TRBV2; j_call: TRBJ1-1; clone_size: many; d_call: .; cdr3_aa: CASSGQVNTEAFF; cdr3_nt: TGTGCCAGCAGTGGACAAGTGAACACTGAAGCTTTCTTT
v_call: TRBV6-5; j_call: TRBJ2-1; clone_size: few; d_call: TRBD2; cdr3_aa: CASKLGLAGGRDEQFF; cdr3_nt: TGTGCCAGCAAGTTAGGACTAGCGGGGGGCAGGGATGAGCAGTTCTTC
v_call: TRBV20-1; j_call: TRBJ1-1; clone_size: .; d_call: .; cdr3_aa: CSALIRVNTEAFF; cdr3_nt: TGCAGTGCCCTCATCAGAGTGAACACTGAAGCTTTCTTT
v_call: TRBV2; j_call: TRBJ2-1; clone_size: .; d_call: .; cdr3_aa: CASRWQGEQFF; cdr3_nt: TGTGCCAGCAGGTGGCAGGGGGAGCAGTTCTTC
v_call: TRBV18; j_call: TRBJ2-7; clone_size: .; d_call: TRBD1; cdr3_aa: CAGSSRQGSYEQYF; cdr3_nt: TGTGCCGGCTCATCACGACAGGGGTCCTACGAGCAGTACTTC
v_call: TRBV5-5; j_call: TRBJ2-2; clone_size: few; d_call: .; cdr3_aa: CASSLLLSGELFF; cdr3_nt: TGTGCCAGCAGCTTACTCCTCTCCGGGGAGCTGTTTTTT
v_call: TRBV29-1; j_call: TRBJ1-2; clone_size: .; d_call: .; cdr3_aa: CSVEYGFQGDYTF; cdr3_nt: TGCAGCGTTGAGTATGGGTTTCAAGGAGACTACACCTTC
v_call: TRBV11-1; j_call: TRBJ1-4; clone_size: .; d_call: TRBD1; cdr3_aa: CASSVLPGQGNEKLFF; cdr3_nt: TGTGCCAGCAGCGTACTCCCGGGACAGGGGAATGAAAAACTGTTTTTT
v_call: TRBV6-2/TRBV6-3; j_call: TRBJ1-4; clone_size: .; d_call: TRBD1; cdr3_aa: CASSSGQGFVEKLFF; cdr3_nt: TGTGCCAGCAGTTCAGGACAGGGCTTCGTGGAAAAACTGTTTTTT
v_call: TRBV7-2; j_call: TRBJ1-1; clone_size: once; d_call: .; cdr3_aa: CATTFGPDLGGTEAFF; cdr3_nt: TGTGCCACTACTTTTGGACCGGACCTCGGAGGCACTGAAGCTTTCTTT
v_call: TRBV15; j_call: TRBJ1-1; clone_size: .; d_call: .; cdr3_aa: CATGRDGNTEAFF; cdr3_nt: TGTGCCACCGGCAGAGATGGGAACACTGAAGCTTTCTTT
v_call: TRBV9; j_call: TRBJ2-1; clone_size: .; d_call: .; cdr3_aa: CASSEQFGDGEQFF; cdr3_nt: TGTGCCAGCAGCGAGCAGTTTGGGGACGGTGAGCAGTTCTTC
v_call: TRBV10-3; j_call: TRBJ1-1; clone_size: .; d_call: .; cdr3_aa: CAISESPAGGRTEAFF; cdr3_nt: TGTGCCATCAGTGAGTCCCCAGCGGGGGGCAGGACTGAAGCTTTCTTT
v_call: TRBV20-1; j_call: TRBJ1-2; clone_size: .; d_call: TRBD1; cdr3_aa: CSASRNRGAGGYTF; cdr3_nt: TGCAGTGCCAGCCGTAACAGGGGAGCAGGTGGCTACACCTTC
v_call: TRBV12-5; j_call: TRBJ2-4; clone_size: once; d_call: .; cdr3_aa: CASGLVDRTTFKYNEQYF; cdr3_nt: TGTGCTAGTGGTTTGGTCGACAGGACCACATTTAAATACAATGAGCAGTACTTC
v_call: TRBV5-5; j_call: TRBJ1-2; clone_size: few; d_call: TRBD1; cdr3_aa: CASILTGENYGYTF; cdr3_nt: TGTGCCAGCATCCTGACAGGGGAGAACTATGGCTACACCTTC
v_call: TRBV29-1; j_call: TRBJ1-2; clone_size: few; d_call: TRBD1; cdr3_aa: CSVEGGTGNYGYTF; cdr3_nt: TGCAGCGTTGAAGGGGGGACAGGGAACTATGGCTACACTTTC
v_call: TRBV3-1; j_call: TRBJ1-4; clone_size: .; d_call: .; cdr3_aa: CASSQEEVRGNEKLFF; cdr3_nt: TGTGCCAGCAGCCAAGAGGAAGTGAGGGGGAATGAAAAACTGTTTTTT
v_call: TRBV7-2; j_call: TRBJ1-2; clone_size: .; d_call: TRBD1; cdr3_aa: CASSPQDRGYDGYTF; cdr3_nt: TGTGCCAGCAGCCCACAGGACAGGGGGTATGATGGCTACACCTTC
v_call: TRBV6-1; j_call: TRBJ2-5; clone_size: .; d_call: TRBD1; cdr3_aa: CASSEARTGGETQYF; cdr3_nt: TGTGCCAGCAGTGAAGCTCGGACAGGGGGTGAGACCCAGTACTTC
v_call: TRBV4-3; j_call: TRBJ1-2; clone_size: few; d_call: TRBD1; cdr3_aa: CASSPEYWDREYGYTF; cdr3_nt: TGCGCCAGCAGCCCCGAGTATTGGGACAGGGAATATGGCTACACCTTC
v_call: TRBV11-2; j_call: TRBJ1-2; clone_size: few; d_call: .; cdr3_aa: CASSLVGIGGYGYTF; cdr3_nt: TGTGCCAGCAGCTTAGTCGGGATTGGTGGCTATGGCTACACCTTC
v_call: TRBV7-2; j_call: TRBJ1-2; clone_size: .; d_call: .; cdr3_aa: CASSLRGEGYGYTF; cdr3_nt: TGTGCCAGCAGCTTAAGAGGGGAGGGCTATGGCTACACCTTC
v_call: TRBV10-3; j_call: TRBJ2-7; clone_size: many; d_call: .; cdr3_aa: CAITPTGGEQYF; cdr3_nt: TGTGCCATTACCCCTACAGGTGGCGAGCAGTACTTC
v_call: TRBV24-1; j_call: TRBJ2-1; clone_size: few; d_call: .; cdr3_aa: CATSDYRQTAYNEQFF; cdr3_nt: TGTGCCACCAGTGATTATCGGCAGACGGCCTACAATGAGCAGTTCTTC
v_call: TRBV20-1; j_call: TRBJ1-5; clone_size: .; d_call: TRBD1; cdr3_aa: CSAPPGTGYSNQPQHF; cdr3_nt: TGCAGTGCTCCTCCCGGGACAGGCTATAGCAATCAGCCCCAGCATTTT
v_call: TRBV12-3/TRBV12-4; j_call: TRBJ1-2; clone_size: .; d_call: .; cdr3_aa: CASSLCGLRTF; cdr3_nt: TGTGCCAGCAGTCTCTGTGGACTCCGCACCTTC
v_call: TRBV27; j_call: TRBJ2-7; clone_size: few; d_call: .; cdr3_aa: CASSLNNRAYEQYF; cdr3_nt: TGTGCCAGCAGTTTAAACAACAGGGCCTACGAGCAGTACTTC
v_call: TRBV10-3; j_call: TRBJ2-7; clone_size: .; d_call: TRBD1; cdr3_aa: CAISGSGTGRYEQYF; cdr3_nt: TGTGCCATCAGTGGATCCGGGACAGGACGCTACGAGCAGTACTTC
v_call: TRBV6-2/TRBV6-3; j_call: TRBJ2-3; clone_size: .; d_call: .; cdr3_aa: CASSRDNGGVTRYF; cdr3_nt: TGTGCCAGCAGTCGGGACAATGGGGGAGTTACGCGGTATTTT
v_call: TRBV4-1; j_call: TRBJ2-5; clone_size: many; d_call: .; cdr3_aa: CASSLRDSQETQYF; cdr3_nt: TGTGCCAGCAGCTTGCGGGACAGTCAAGAGACCCAGTACTTC
v_call: TRBV4-3; j_call: TRBJ2-7; clone_size: few; d_call: .; cdr3_aa: CASSQDQWTVYEQYF; cdr3_nt: TGCGCCAGCAGCCAAGATCAATGGACAGTCTACGAGCAGTACTTC
v_call: TRBV7-6; j_call: TRBJ2-4; clone_size: .; d_call: .; cdr3_aa: CASSSGTATRSYGQYF; cdr3_nt: TGTGCCAGCAGTTCAGGGACGGCTACTCGATCCTACGGGCAGTACTTC
v_call: TRBV21-1; j_call: TRBJ2-5; clone_size: .; d_call: .; cdr3_aa: CAWGQGKGETQYF; cdr3_nt: TGTGCCTGGGGACAGGGGAAAGGAGAGACCCAGTACTTC
v_call: TRBV5-1; j_call: TRBJ2-3; clone_size: few; d_call: .; cdr3_aa: CASGQSPGTDTQYF; cdr3_nt: TGCGCCAGCGGGCAGAGCCCCGGCACAGATACGCAGTATTTT
v_call: TRBV4-1; j_call: TRBJ2-3; clone_size: few; d_call: .; cdr3_aa: CASSQVVGLDTQYF; cdr3_nt: TGCGCCAGCAGCCAAGTTGTGGGTTTAGATACGCAGTATTTT
v_call: TRBV20-1; j_call: TRBJ2-7; clone_size: .; d_call: .; cdr3_aa: CSALPGHTYEQYF; cdr3_nt: TGCAGTGCTCTACCCGGACATACCTACGAGCAGTACTTC